A selection of T cell receptor beta chains follows, all from one sample in a study of neoadjuvant anti-PD-1 for oral cavity cancer. Data came from immunoSEQ multiplex PCR; TCRdb stores just in-frame clones and leaves some out. The sample has some 15,000 clones; roughly 70% are singletons. Material: PBMCs, obtained before nivolumab (anti-PD-1) treatment. All receptors come from a person between 35 and 79 years old with oral cavity squamous cell carcinoma. Each CDR3 is given with its conserved first and last residue. D genes are given only for firm matches. Expanded clones are given a class, and other clones once, few, many or no size at all.

size: .; D: .; J: TRBJ2-7; V: TRBV28; DNA: TGTGCCTGCTCGGGGATGCCCTACGAGCAGTACTTC; CDR3: CACSGMPYEQYF
size: few; D: TRBD2; J: TRBJ2-7; V: TRBV5-1; DNA: TGCGCCAGCAGCTTGGGAGCGGGGAGTGGGGAGCAGTACTTC; CDR3: CASSLGAGSGEQYF
size: .; D: TRBD2; J: TRBJ2-4; V: TRBV30; DNA: TGTGCCTGGAGTTGGGGGGAGGGACCGAAAAGCAAAGCCAAAAACATTCAGTACTTC; CDR3: CAWSWGEGPKSKAKNIQYF
size: .; D: .; J: TRBJ2-1; V: TRBV5-6; DNA: TGTGCCAGCAGCTCCTGGGGTTCGCGGGACTACAATGAGCAGTTCTTC; CDR3: CASSSWGSRDYNEQFF
size: once; D: .; J: TRBJ2-3; V: TRBV10-3; DNA: TGTGCCATCAGTGAGTCGGACATTTATACAGATACGCAGTATTTT; CDR3: CAISESDIYTDTQYF
size: .; D: .; J: TRBJ2-7; V: TRBV29-1; DNA: TGCAGCGTTGCCGCAGGGGAACAGCTCTACGAGCAGTACTTC; CDR3: CSVAAGEQLYEQYF
size: few; D: .; J: TRBJ2-1; V: TRBV18; DNA: TGTGCCAGCTCCACAGGGAGAAGCTCCTACAATGAGCAGTTCTTC; CDR3: CASSTGRSSYNEQFF
size: .; D: .; J: TRBJ2-2; V: TRBV27; DNA: TGTGCCAGCGGACGGACACTTGACACCGGGGAGCTGTTTTTT; CDR3: CASGRTLDTGELFF
size: .; D: .; J: TRBJ2-5; V: TRBV19; DNA: TGTGCCAGTAGTCCAGGGGCAGGAGAGACCCAGTACTTC; CDR3: CASSPGAGETQYF
size: few; D: .; J: TRBJ2-7; V: TRBV27; DNA: TGTGCCAGCAGTTTATCTGTTTTCTACGAGCAGTACTTC; CDR3: CASSLSVFYEQYF
size: .; D: .; J: TRBJ2-6; V: TRBV28; DNA: TGTGCCAGCTGGGGTAGAGGGGGGGCCTCTGGGGCCAACGTCCTGACTTTC; CDR3: CASWGRGGASGANVLTF
size: .; D: TRBD2; J: TRBJ2-3; V: TRBV6-5; DNA: TGTGCCAGCACCAGCGCGGGGGGGGAAGCGCAGTATTTT; CDR3: CASTSAGGEAQYF
size: few; D: .; J: TRBJ1-3; V: TRBV7-9; DNA: TGTGCCAGCAGCTTAGCGGGAGGAGGAAACACCATATATTTT; CDR3: CASSLAGGGNTIYF
size: .; D: .; J: TRBJ2-1; V: TRBV30; DNA: TGTGCCTGGAGTGTCAGGGGCAATGAGCAGTTCTTC; CDR3: CAWSVRGNEQFF
size: once; D: TRBD2; J: TRBJ2-7; V: TRBV5-8; DNA: TGTGCCAGCGGCAACGTCGTCCTAGCGGGAGGGGCCTACGAGCAGTACTTC; CDR3: CASGNVVLAGGAYEQYF
size: .; D: TRBD2; J: TRBJ2-7; V: TRBV7-8; DNA: TGTGCCAGCAGCTTAGAACTAGCGGGGTCCTACGAGCAGTACTTC; CDR3: CASSLELAGSYEQYF
size: once; D: .; J: TRBJ1-1; V: TRBV6-1; DNA: TGTGCCAGCAGCTATATGAACACTGAAGCTTTCTTT; CDR3: CASSYMNTEAFF
size: .; D: TRBD1; J: TRBJ2-5; V: TRBV10-3; DNA: TGTGCCATCAGTGATTTGACAGGGGGCAGGGAGACCCAGTACTTC; CDR3: CAISDLTGGRETQYF